Given below is one TCR beta chain in context. What it binds is unknown. Here immunoSEQ multiplex PCR was the method, and the copy in TCRdb shows in-frame clones only, minus some. Of around 15,000 clones listed, 90% to 95% are singletons. These data originate in a study of T cells after posttransplantation cyclophosphamide. Study results and caveats: Recipient CMV seropositivity and CMV reactivation strongly tracked TRB clonality. Donor CD8+ memory clones often dominated recipient blood repertoires at later times. Skin or GI-infiltrating T cells shared few TRB sequences with blood.

Cells defined as naive were viable CD3+CD4+ or CD3+CD8+ and CCR7+CD45RA+CD45RO-CD95-CD27+CD28+. The CDR3 contains 13 residues. CDR1 and CDR2 (germline): MNHEY, SMNVEV (reference sequence). V shed 6 bases, J shed 4 bases, and the junction held 2 bases outside the gene matches. The V call is TRBV27, the J call TRBJ1-3; TRBD1 aligns across 8 bases. The source of this sequence is a woman in her forties or fifties in good health and a related stem cell transplant donor. Sequenced sample: naive CD4+ T cells sorted from blood. CDR3 protein: CASSWDRGNTIYF. The CDR3, as DNA: TGTGCCAGCAGCTGGGACAGGGGAAACACCATATATTTT.